This entry is about one T cell receptor beta chain. The antigen remains undetermined. The sample is drawn from a study of beta chain features in type 1 diabetes. The whole isolated RNA underwent reverse transcription, so sequencing captured expressed TCRB transcripts. Sequenced by immunoSEQ multiplex PCR; TCRdb stores in-frame clones only, minus some. The top ten hold over 0.1% of the sample, which has around 600,000 clones, 9.5% to 15% seen once. Study results and caveats: Across all four CD4+ subsets, people with type 1 diabetes showed modestly shorter TCRB CDR3s.

V lost 4 bases to trimming and J lost 8 bases, with 5 bases between them. Germline values: CDR1 MGHDK, CDR2 SYGVNS. This CDR3 comprises 10 residues. J is TRBJ1-2 and V is TRBV25-1, with D hard to call. The origin of this receptor is a man aged 25 to 40 with type 1 diabetes. Sequenced input: naive CD4+ T cells from blood. The CDR3 is CASSAEGYTF. CDR3 coding DNA: TGTGCCAGCAGTGCGGAGGGCTACACCTTC.